The 30 T cell receptor beta chains reported below all come from one sample, sequenced in a study of human CD8 memory T cell subsets. Sequencing libraries of TCR beta were made by UMI-labeled 5' RACE. Using the 5' RACE reads, TCRdb records one entry per CDR3 protein without DNA. The ten top clones account for roughly 23%, within a sample of about 5,000 distinct CDR3 sequences. The sample consisted of CD8+ T cells from PBMCs. The receptor set was obtained from a human donor in good health.

J is TRBJ1-6 and V is TRBV15; TCRdb picks TRBD1, but there is no DNA to check that call. The CDR3 runs 17 residues. The germline V gene encodes CDR1 LNHNV and CDR2 YYDKDF (reference sequence). Here the CDR3 reads CATSRESGGEPYSPLHF.

The V gene is TRBV27, the J gene TRBJ2-1. Germline-derived CDR1 and CDR2 are MNHEY and SMNVEV (reference sequence). There are 16 residues in the CDR3. The CDR3 here is CASSLLVGRSYNEQFF.

The V gene is TRBV7-2, the J gene TRBJ1-2; TCRdb reports TRBD1, a call that lacks DNA to check it against. This CDR3 has 14 amino acids. CDR1 is SGHTA, CDR2 FQGNSA, per germline. CDR3 sequence: CASSSWGANYGYTF.

Considering frequency, this clonotype is medium-sized (0.01 to 0.1%). The rearrangement links TRBV15 to TRBJ2-1; TCRdb's D gene call, TRBD2, goes unchecked for lack of DNA. Germline CDR1 and CDR2: LNHNV and YYDKDF (reference sequence). The CDR3 contains 17 residues. The chain's CDR3 is CATSIPLDSSSYNEQFF.

This clonotype is labeled medium-sized based on frequency. The chain carries TRBV12-3 or TRBV12-4 and TRBJ2-2; with no DNA, the TCRdb D assignment of TRBD1 cannot be verified. The CDR3 consists of 13 residues. CDR3 residues: CASGGPDTGELFF.

J is TRBJ2-3 and V is TRBV2; no DNA is available, so the TRBD1 call from TCRdb remains unchecked. The CDR3 is 15 amino acids. Germline CDR1 is SNHLY and CDR2 is FYNNEI. CDR3 amino acids: CASRETGGATDTQYF.

The chain's CDR3 is CSGNMGRGTRHGYTF. V usage is TRBV29-1 and J usage is TRBJ1-2; TCRdb lists TRBD1, though no DNA is available to test this call. The CDR3 has 15 amino acids. CDR1 and CDR2 (germline): SQVTM, ANQGSEA. Looking up the rest from reference TRBV29-1 and TRBJ1-2 gives the full variable domain: SAVISQKPSRDICQRGTSLTIQCQVDSQVTMMFWYRQQPGQSLTLIATANQGSEATYESGFVIDKFPISRPNLTFSTLTVSNMSPEDSSIYLCSGNMGRGTRHGYTFGSGTRLTVV.

This chain connects TRBV25-1 to TRBJ2-7; the TRBD1 assignment by TCRdb is unverifiable without DNA. The CDR3 extends over 14 amino acids. The V gene's germline CDR1 is MGHDK and CDR2 SYGVNS. The CDR3 spells CASSETGETAEQYF.

The chain's CDR3 is CASSLAYLASLQETQYF. The gene calls are TRBV7-2 and TRBJ2-5; TCRdb lists TRBD2, though no DNA is available to test this call. This CDR3 spans 17 amino acids. Per the germline V gene, CDR1 is SGHTA and CDR2 is FQGNSA.

The chain employs TRBV6-4 and TRBJ2-1; TCRdb designates TRBD1, a call that cannot be tested without DNA. The germline V gene has CDR1 MRHNA and CDR2 SNTAGT. The CDR3 length is 16 residues. The chain's CDR3 is CASSDSEGTGDNEQFF.

This clonotype registers medium-sized by frequency. The chain couples TRBV7-2 to TRBJ2-7. The CDR3 loop spans 11 amino acids. Per the germline V gene, CDR1 is SGHTA and CDR2 is FQGNSA. The CDR3 here is CASSFSYEQYF.

The CDR3 region is CASSLRTGLDETQYF. This rearrangement joins TRBV27 to TRBJ2-5; the D call from TCRdb, TRBD1, cannot be confirmed without DNA. The CDR3 has 15 residues. Germline-derived CDR1 and CDR2 are MNHEY and SMNVEV (reference sequence).

This chain connects TRBV6-4 to TRBJ2-1; TCRdb names TRBD2, which stays unverified in the absence of DNA. The CDR3 runs 16 residues. Germline V lookup: CDR1 MRHNA, CDR2 SNTAGT. CDR3 in amino acids: CASSDSGTSGYNEQFF.

The chain carries TRBV4-3 and TRBJ2-7; TCRdb indicates TRBD1, and absent DNA this call remains unverified. In germline, CDR1 is LGHNA, CDR2 YSLEER. This CDR3 contains 17 residues. This CDR3 is CASSQDAGTGTSGEQYF.

This clonotype is deemed medium-sized (0.01 to 0.1%) by its frequency. The chain carries TRBV20-1 and TRBJ1-1; TCRdb proposes TRBD1, but this gene call is untestable without DNA. Germline assignment: CDR1 DFQATT and CDR2 SNEGSKA (reference sequence). The CDR3 is made up of 14 amino acids. The CDR3: CSARPGEGVTEAFF.

This clonotype counts as medium-sized by frequency. The V call is TRBV20-1, the J call TRBJ2-7. Germline loops: CDR1 DFQATT, CDR2 SNEGSKA (reference sequence). This CDR3 has 15 residues. Here the CDR3 reads CSARKITLSSYEQYF.

This chain connects TRBV30 to TRBJ2-1. The CDR3 has 15 amino acids. The germline gives CDR1 GTSNPN, CDR2 SVGIG (reference sequence). The CDR3 is CAWSGRTTDHNEQFF.

J is TRBJ2-2 and V is TRBV19; the TCRdb D gene call, TRBD1, has no DNA to confirm it. This CDR3 has 14 amino acids. The germline gives CDR1 LNHDA, CDR2 SQIVND (reference sequence). The CDR3 loop reads CASKGAGETGELFF.

This chain joins TRBV25-1 and TRBJ2-5; the D gene TCRdb calls, TRBD2, cannot be checked with no DNA. Germline V gene lookup returns CDR1 MGHDK and CDR2 SYGVNS. The CDR3 length is 14 residues. CDR3 protein: CASSGLAEVGAQYF. The full variable domain, with the rest looked up from reference TRBV25-1 and TRBJ2-5, is EADIYQTPRYLVIGTGKKITLECSQTMGHDKMYWYQQDPGMELHLIHYSYGVNSTEKGDLSSESTVSRIRTEHFPLTLESARPSHTSQYLCASSGLAEVGAQYFGPGTRLLVL.

This chain joins TRBV6-4 and TRBJ2-5; the D gene TCRdb calls, TRBD1, cannot be checked with no DNA. The CDR3 totals 15 residues. CDR1 is MRHNA and CDR2 is SNTAGT in the germline V gene. CDR3: CASSESRGGQETQYF.

The chain joins TRBV29-1 to TRBJ2-1; TCRdb outputs TRBD2, but without DNA this stays unchecked. The CDR3 loop spans 18 amino acids. Per the germline V gene, CDR1 is SQVTM and CDR2 is ANQGSEA. The CDR3 sequence: CSVDRPGLAGGTYNEQFF.

The chain employs TRBV20-1 and TRBJ2-5. Germline values: CDR1 DFQATT, CDR2 SNEGSKA (reference sequence). The CDR3 has 14 residues. CDR3 sequence reads: CSARASSFQETQYF.

V gene TRBV6-4 combines with J gene TRBJ2-3; TCRdb picks TRBD2, but there is no DNA to check that call. Germline V lookup: CDR1 MRHNA, CDR2 SNTAGT. CDR3 length: 15 amino acids. The CDR3 region is CASSDRGAATDTQYF.

The V call is TRBV20-1, the J call TRBJ1-1; TCRdb outputs TRBD1, but without DNA this stays unchecked. The CDR3 extends over 15 amino acids. Looked up from germline, CDR1 is DFQATT and CDR2 is SNEGSKA (reference sequence). The CDR3 sequence: CSARGTGGWDTEAFF.

V is TRBV28 and J is TRBJ2-7; TCRdb names TRBD1, which stays unverified in the absence of DNA. The CDR3 spans 14 residues. Per germline, CDR1 MDHEN and CDR2 SYDVKM. CDR3 residues: CASSPGTSTREQYF.

The chain carries TRBV2 and TRBJ2-7; the D call from TCRdb, TRBD1, cannot be confirmed without DNA. Germline lookup yields CDR1 SNHLY and CDR2 FYNNEI. The CDR3 runs 15 residues. CDR3 in amino acids: CASSSGGQGSGEQYF. The full variable domain, with the rest looked up from reference TRBV2 and TRBJ2-7, is EPEVTQTPSHQVTQMGQEVILRCVPISNHLYFYWYRQILGQKVEFLVSFYNNEISEKSEIFDDQFSVERPDGSNFTLKIRSTKLEDSAMYFCASSSGGQGSGEQYFGPGTRLTVT.

This chain uses TRBV20-1 with TRBJ2-7; checking the TCRdb D call of TRBD2 is not possible without DNA. This CDR3 spans 17 amino acids. The germline CDR1 and CDR2 sequences are DFQATT and SNEGSKA (reference sequence). This CDR3 is CSARDRAAAGDWYEQYF.

CDR3 in amino acids: CASNPFGEGPYGYTF. This chain links TRBV7-3 with TRBJ1-2; without DNA, the TCRdb call of TRBD1 cannot be checked. The CDR3 is made up of 15 amino acids. Germline V gene lookup returns CDR1 SGHTA and CDR2 FQGTGA.

Measured by frequency, this clonotype is medium-sized. The chain carries TRBV4-3 and TRBJ2-1; with no DNA, the TCRdb D assignment of TRBD2 cannot be verified. This CDR3 contains 17 residues. Germline V gives CDR1 LGHNA, CDR2 YSLEER. The CDR3 protein is CASSQEVSGQTYNEQFF.

The chain uses TRBV6-2 or TRBV6-3 and TRBJ2-6; TCRdb proposes TRBD1, but this gene call is untestable without DNA. This CDR3 is built from 17 residues. Germline V gene data show CDR1 as MNHEY and CDR2 as SVGEGT. The CDR3 region is CASSSRGPNSGANVLTF.